The next 11 T cell receptor beta chains were all read from a single sample in a study of OX40 agonist ivuxolimab in advanced cancers. The data were produced by immunoSEQ multiplex PCR, yet TCRdb's version contains in-frame clones alone and is incomplete. Among 82,000 or so clones, approximately 92% were seen once, and the ten largest hold about 0.63%. The source material was CD4+ or CD8+ T cells sorted from blood, sampled in a trial of the OX40 agonist ivuxolimab. The receptors were sampled from an adult with an advanced solid tumor such as melanoma, head and neck, liver or kidney cancer.

This clone has more than one count but fewer than ten. The chain uses TRBV6-5 and TRBJ1-2; maybe TRBD1 (6 bases). The germline V and J ends were trimmed by 6 bases and 7 bases, with 15 bases remaining between them. CDR1 and CDR2 from the germline V gene are MNHEY and SVGAGI. The CDR3 sequence is 13 residues long. The CDR3 region has the DNA TGTGCCAGCAGCAACACAGGGCTCTCTGGCTACACCTTC. This gives the protein CASSNTGLSGYTF.

In its sample, this clone was seen a few times. The V and J genes are TRBV10-3 and TRBJ1-5; perhaps TRBD1 as D (6 bases). The CDR3 length is 15 residues. Trimming pared 7 bases from V and 0 bases from J, leaving 13 bases between. The germline V gene has CDR1 ENHRY and CDR2 SYGVKD. The CDR3 spells CAITKTGDSNQPQHF. In DNA, the CDR3 is TGTGCCATCACCAAGACAGGCGATAGCAATCAGCCCCAGCATTTT.

This chain links TRBV19 with TRBJ1-5; TRBD1 agrees at 8 bases. J was trimmed by 0 bases and V by 6 bases; bases with no gene match: 10. Germline CDR1 is LNHDA and CDR2 is SQIVND (reference sequence). The length of the CDR3 is 17 residues. For the CDR3, the DNA is TGTGCCAGTAGCGGGACAGGACCTTTTTATAGCAATCAGCCCCAGCATTTT. It translates to CASSGTGPFYSNQPQHF.

The chain recombines TRBV27 with TRBJ2-1; 8 bases agree with TRBD2. The length of the CDR3 is 15 residues. V lost 5 bases and J lost 6; bases outside the gene matches: 9. The germline V gene encodes CDR1 MNHEY and CDR2 SMNVEV (reference sequence). The CDR3 region is CASSPRSGMRNEQFF. The DNA of the CDR3 is TGTGCCAGCAGTCCCCGTAGCGGGATGCGCAATGAGCAGTTCTTC.

V gene TRBV2 combines with J gene TRBJ1-1; D is possibly TRBD1 (5 bases). The CDR3 loop spans 12 amino acids. V lost 8 bases and J lost 6, with 13 bases in between. Looked up from germline, CDR1 is SNHLY and CDR2 is FYNNEI. CDR3 loop: CASGGEGPEAFF. CDR3 nucleotide sequence: TGTGCCAGCGGCGGAGAGGGGCCTGAAGCTTTCTTT. Based on the CDR3 plus reference TRBV2 and TRBJ1-1, the full variable domain is EPEVTQTPSHQVTQMGQEVILRCVPISNHLYFYWYRQILGQKVEFLVSFYNNEISEKSEIFDDQFSVERPDGSNFTLKIRSTKLEDSAMYFCASGGEGPEAFFGQGTRLTVV.

The rearrangement uses TRBV5-1 and TRBJ2-3, with D hard to call. Germline V gene lookup returns CDR1 SGHRS and CDR2 YFSETQ. The V and J ends lost 4 bases and 3 bases respectively, with 18 bases between them. CDR3 length equals 16 residues. The CDR3 DNA sequence: TGCGCCAGCAGCAAACCGGTGGAAGATGGTACAGATACGCAGTATTTT. It specifies CASSKPVEDGTDTQYF.

The chain employs TRBV6-5 and TRBJ1-6; TRBD1 agrees at 7 bases. The germline V gene encodes CDR1 MNHEY and CDR2 SVGAGI. The V and J ends lost 5 bases and 13 bases, in that order; junction bases with no gene match: 14. The CDR3 sequence is 15 residues long. The CDR3: CASSQTGPPLAPLHF. As DNA, the CDR3 is TGTGCCAGCAGTCAGACAGGGCCCCCGCTGGCGCCCCTCCACTTT.

The gene calls are TRBV7-8 and TRBJ2-1; TRBD2 aligns across 13 bases. The germline CDR1 and CDR2 sequences are SGHVS and FQNEAQ. After removal of 3 bases from V and 8 bases from J, the junction contained 7 bases not matched to a gene. The CDR3 sequence is 16 residues long. CDR3 protein: CASSFGTSGAGHEQFF. In DNA form, the CDR3 reads TGTGCCAGCAGCTTTGGGACTAGCGGGGCAGGCCATGAGCAGTTCTTC.

V usage is TRBV6-1 and J usage is TRBJ1-2; maybe TRBD1 (5 bases). The V gene's germline CDR1 is MNHNS and CDR2 SASEGT. The germline V and J ends were trimmed by 3 bases and 3 bases, with 11 bases remaining between them. This CDR3 is built from 14 residues. The DNA of the CDR3 is TGTGCCAGCAGTGACAAACAGGTGCACTATGGCTACACCTTC. The encoded protein is CASSDKQVHYGYTF.

The rearrangement joins TRBV2 to TRBJ1-6, with D unclear. V lost 11 bases to trimming and J lost 0 bases, with 14 bases between them. Germline loops: CDR1 SNHLY, CDR2 FYNNEI. The CDR3 sequence is 15 residues long. As DNA, the CDR3 is TGTGCCGGAAAGGGTAGGAGCTCCTATAATTCACCCCTCCACTTT. Translating gives CAGKGRSSYNSPLHF. Filled out from reference TRBV2 and TRBJ1-6, the complete variable domain reads EPEVTQTPSHQVTQMGQEVILRCVPISNHLYFYWYRQILGQKVEFLVSFYNNEISEKSEIFDDQFSVERPDGSNFTLKIRSTKLEDSAMYFCAGKGRSSYNSPLHFGNGTRLTVT.

This clone was counted only a few times. The rearrangement links TRBV7-2 to TRBJ1-5; 7 positions match TRBD1. The CDR3 sequence is 16 residues long. The V gene's germline CDR1 is SGHTA and CDR2 FQGNSA. J lost 4 bases, V lost 5 bases, and 11 bases had no gene match. This chain's CDR3 is CASSLWAGGRNQPQHF. The CDR3 nucleotides are TGTGCCAGCAGCCTATGGGCAGGGGGGAGGAATCAGCCCCAGCATTTT.